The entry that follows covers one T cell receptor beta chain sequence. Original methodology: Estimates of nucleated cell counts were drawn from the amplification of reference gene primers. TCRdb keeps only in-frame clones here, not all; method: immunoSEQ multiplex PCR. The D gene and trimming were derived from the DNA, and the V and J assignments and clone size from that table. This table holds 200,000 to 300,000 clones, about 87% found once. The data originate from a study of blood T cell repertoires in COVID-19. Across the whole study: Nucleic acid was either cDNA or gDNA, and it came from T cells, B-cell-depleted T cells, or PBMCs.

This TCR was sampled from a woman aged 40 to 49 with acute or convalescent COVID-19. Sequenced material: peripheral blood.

The CDR3 nucleotides read TGTGCCATCTCGACTAGCGGGGGCACAGATACGCAGTATTTT. Encoded protein: CAISTSGGTDTQYF. The chain carries TRBV2 and TRBJ2-3; 11 bases are shared with TRBD2. The CDR3 is 14 amino acids. Trimming cost V 10 bases and J 1 base; bases outside gene matches: 4. Looked up from germline, CDR1 is SNHLY and CDR2 is FYNNEI. Filled out from reference TRBV2 and TRBJ2-3, the complete variable domain reads EPEVTQTPSHQVTQMGQEVILRCVPISNHLYFYWYRQILGQKVEFLVSFYNNEISEKSEIFDDQFSVERPDGSNFTLKIRSTKLEDSAMYFCAISTSGGTDTQYFGPGTRLTVL.